These 4 T cell receptor beta chains were sequenced from one sample in a study of glioma-infiltrating T cells after dendritic cell vaccination. Time point: after dendritic cell vaccination, including at tumor progression/relapse. Method: immunoSEQ multiplex PCR; TCRdb's copy keeps in-frame clones and lacks some. The sample has some 99,000 clones, less than 90% seen once. This material consisted of blood, taken after dendritic cell vaccination. The receptor set was obtained from a human donor with glioblastoma.

The rearrangement joins TRBV6-1 to TRBJ2-7; TRBD1 matches at 9 bases. The V segment lost 8 bases and the J segment 6 bases; nucleotides outside the gene matches: 5. This CDR3 has 12 amino acids. The germline gives CDR1 MNHNS, CDR2 SASEGT. The CDR3 nucleotides read TGTGCCAGCGGGACAGGGCTTACCGAGCAGTACTTC. It encodes CASGTGLTEQYF.

The rearrangement uses TRBV29-1 and TRBJ1-1, with D perhaps matching TRBD1 (6 bases). The CDR3 consists of 14 residues. Germline V gene sequence: CDR1 SQVTM, CDR2 ANQGSEA. V lost 4 bases and J lost 4, with 16 bases in between. The CDR3 spells CSVGGGGVGTEAFF. CDR3 in DNA: TGCAGCGTTGGGGGAGGGGGGGTTGGCACTGAAGCTTTCTTT.

The gene calls are TRBV28 and TRBJ2-2; D is possibly TRBD2 (5 bases). The length of the CDR3 is 14 residues. Germline assignment: CDR1 MDHEN and CDR2 SYDVKM. V was cut by 3 bases and J by 9 bases, with 14 bases left in between. CDR3 sequence: CASSFPGMTRELFF. DNA for the CDR3: TGTGCCAGCAGTTTCCCGGGGATGACAAGGGAGCTGTTTTTT.

V usage is TRBV7-9 and J usage is TRBJ1-5, with D tentatively TRBD1 (5 bases). V was trimmed by 5 bases and J by 2 bases, leaving 13 bases between them. CDR1 is SEHNR and CDR2 is FQNEAQ in the germline V gene (reference sequence). The CDR3 spans 15 residues. The DNA of the CDR3 is TGTGCCAGCAGCCCCCAGGGTTTGGGCAATCAGCCCCAGCATTTT. Its protein product is CASSPQGLGNQPQHF.